Sequencing of this T cell receptor (beta chain) was carried out in a study of OX40 agonist ivuxolimab in advanced cancers. In the study overall: Prior anti-PD-1, anti-PD-L1 or anti-CTLA-4 therapy was allowed; approximately 40% had some.

Trimming shortened V by 5 bases and J by 8 bases, and 33 bases separated the two germline ends. The CDR3 has 19 residues. From germline, CDR1 is ENHRY and CDR2 SYGVKD. Sequencing was performed with immunoSEQ multiplex PCR; in TCRdb, only in-frame clones are kept and a portion is missing. The sample lists 70,000 or so clones, about 83% seen once, with roughly 6% in the top ten. This chain connects TRBV10-3 to TRBJ1-2; a weak D match, TRBD1 (6 bases). This specimen consisted of CD4+ or CD8+ T cells sorted from blood, obtained in a trial of the OX40 agonist ivuxolimab. The receptor was isolated from an adult with an advanced solid tumor such as melanoma, head and neck, liver or kidney cancer. The CDR3: CAISNPKNGTGRLHWGYTF. CDR3 bases: TGTGCCATCAGTAACCCTAAGAATGGTACAGGGCGCTTGCACTGGGGCTACACCTTC.